This TCR beta chain was captured in a study of T cell changes during pregnancy in multiple sclerosis. Assay: immunoSEQ multiplex PCR; the TCRdb copy retains only in-frame clones and omits some. The sample has about 80,000 clones; about 91% are singletons. CDR3 length: 13 residues. V lost 3 bases to trimming and J lost 5 bases, with 7 bases between them. CDR1 MNHNS and CDR2 SASEGT come from the germline V gene. This TCR derives from a female donor with multiple sclerosis, enrolled in a pregnancy study. This sample comprised peripheral blood, obtained before pregnancy. The V gene is TRBV6-1, the J gene TRBJ2-2; possibly TRBD2 for D (5 bases). For the CDR3, the DNA is TGTGCCAGCAGTGATCGGGAAACCGGGGAGCTGTTTTTT. It yields the protein CASSDRETGELFF.